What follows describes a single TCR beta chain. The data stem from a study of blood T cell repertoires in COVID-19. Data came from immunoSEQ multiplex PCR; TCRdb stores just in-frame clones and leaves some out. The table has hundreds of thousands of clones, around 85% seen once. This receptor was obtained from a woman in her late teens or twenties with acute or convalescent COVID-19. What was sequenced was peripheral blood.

The DNA for the CDR3 is TGTGCCAGCAGGGCGGATAGCAATCAGCCCCAGCATTTT. This sequence encodes CASRADSNQPQHF. This chain uses TRBV2 with TRBJ1-5; D not resolved. V gave up 6 bases and J gave up 0 bases, with 6 bases separating them. There are 13 residues in the CDR3. Looked up from germline, CDR1 is SNHLY and CDR2 is FYNNEI.